These 29 T cell receptor beta chains share one sample of origin, sequenced in a study of T cells in localized non-small cell lung cancer. Sequencing was performed with immunoSEQ multiplex PCR; in TCRdb, only in-frame clones are kept and a portion is missing. The data contain about 78,000 clones, 84% of them singletons. This sample comprised peripheral blood, obtained before any cancer treatment. The origin of the receptors is a man aged 40-75 years with stage I lung adenocarcinoma.

The rearrangement joins TRBV19 to TRBJ2-5; either TRBD1 or TRBD2 may fit D (7 bases each). From germline, CDR1 is LNHDA and CDR2 SQIVND (reference sequence). This CDR3 region has 14 residues. Between the trimmed V and J ends, which lost 4 bases and 5 bases, there was a span of 14 bases. DNA for the CDR3: TGTGCCAGTAGTACCCCAGGGGGGGTTGAGACCCAGTACTTC. This translates into CASSTPGGVETQYF. The whole variable domain, filled in from reference TRBV19 and TRBJ2-5, reads DGGITQSPKYLFRKEGQNVTLSCEQNLNHDAMYWYRQDPGQGLRLIYYSQIVNDFQKGDIAEGYSVSREKKESFPLTVTSAQKNPTAFYLCASSTPGGVETQYFGPGTRLLVL.

CDR3 coding DNA: TGCAGCGTTGAGGGGGGTGACCAAGAGACCCAGTACTTC. Protein sequence: CSVEGGDQETQYF. V and J are TRBV29-1 and TRBJ2-5, with a tentative D call TRBD2 (6 bases). With 3 bases removed from V and 0 bases from J, the gap between germline ends came to 8 bases. The germline CDR1 and CDR2 sequences are SQVTM and ANQGSEA. The CDR3 is 13 amino acids.

V and J are TRBV6-1 and TRBJ2-5; possibly TRBD1 or TRBD2 for D (5 bases each). This CDR3 region has 12 residues. Germline values: CDR1 MNHNS, CDR2 SASEGT. V was cut by 8 bases and J by 5 bases, with 12 bases left in between. The CDR3 sequence is CASGQGRETQYF. The CDR3 nucleotides read TGTGCCAGCGGTCAGGGACGGGAGACCCAGTACTTC.

This chain uses TRBV29-1 with TRBJ2-7, with D perhaps matching TRBD1 (5 bases). Germline CDR1 reads SQVTM; CDR2 reads ANQGSEA. V lost 7 bases and J lost 5, with 15 bases in between. The CDR3 contains 12 residues. The DNA for the CDR3 is TGCAGCGCCAGGATTCAGGGCCACGAGCAGTACTTC. Residues: CSARIQGHEQYF.

The rearrangement uses TRBV4-2 and TRBJ2-3; 15 bases align to TRBD2. Per germline, CDR1 LGHNA and CDR2 YNFKEQ. Germline trimming cut 2 bases from V and 6 bases from J; bases unmatched to any gene: 3. The CDR3 loop spans 16 amino acids. Here the CDR3 DNA reads TGTGCCAGCAGCCAAAGGACTAGCGGGAGGGCCGATACGCAGTATTTT. It specifies CASSQRTSGRADTQYF.

This chain links TRBV10-2 with TRBJ2-5, with D possibly being TRBD1 (7 bases). CDR1 is WSHSY and CDR2 is SAAADI in the germline V gene. V lost 5 bases, J lost 5 bases, and 12 bases lay in between. The CDR3 has 13 residues. CDR3 amino acids: CASSSQGGETQYF. The CDR3 DNA reads TGCGCCAGCAGTAGCCAGGGGGGCGAGACCCAGTACTTC.

The chain couples TRBV7-9 to TRBJ2-1; a possible D gene is TRBD1 (6 bases). Between the trimmed V and J ends, which lost 5 bases and 14 bases, there was a span of 13 bases. This CDR3 contains 11 residues. Germline assignment: CDR1 SEHNR and CDR2 FQNEAQ (reference sequence). The CDR3, as DNA: TGTGCCAGCAGCACGCGACAGGCGGAGTTCTTC. It translates to CASSTRQAEFF.

The rearrangement uses TRBV6-1 and TRBJ2-7; 8 bases agree with TRBD1. V gave up 4 bases and J gave up 3 bases; unmatched junction bases: 2. This CDR3 has 13 amino acids. Germline V gene lookup returns CDR1 MNHNS and CDR2 SASEGT. The CDR3 region has the DNA TGTGCCAGCAGTGGGACAGGGATCTACGAGCAGTACTTC. This gives the protein CASSGTGIYEQYF.

This clone was found once. The V call is TRBV6-1, the J call TRBJ1-5; D possibly corresponds to TRBD1 (6 bases). Germline V gene sequence: CDR1 MNHNS, CDR2 SASEGT. The CDR3 spans 13 residues. Deletions cut 7 bases from V and 9 bases from J, with 16 bases between. The chain's CDR3 is CASMVEGERPQHF. For the CDR3, the DNA is TGTGCCAGCATGGTCGAGGGGGAGCGGCCCCAGCATTTT.

V and J are TRBV6-4 and TRBJ2-5; D possibly corresponds to TRBD1 (7 bases). V was trimmed by 2 bases and J by 5 bases, leaving 24 bases between them. This CDR3 is built from 18 residues. The germline V gene encodes CDR1 MRHNA and CDR2 SNTAGT. The CDR3 loop reads CASSDGQESAGMGETQYF. CDR3 sequence (DNA): TGTGCCAGCAGTGACGGACAGGAGTCTGCGGGGATGGGGGAGACCCAGTACTTC.

The CDR3 DNA is TGTGCCAGCAGCTTAGGCCAGGGCGGGGCTAACTATGGCTACACCTTC. It specifies CASSLGQGGANYGYTF. The chain has TRBV11-2 and TRBJ1-2, with D tentatively TRBD1 (5 bases). From germline, CDR1 is SGHAT and CDR2 FQNNGV. V was trimmed by 1 base and J by 0 bases, leaving 12 bases between them. CDR3 length equals 16 residues.

The chain employs TRBV5-6 and TRBJ2-7; 9 bases align to TRBD1. Losses at the gene ends were 0 bases for V and 3 bases for J; bases not matched to a gene: 1. The CDR3 runs to 14 residues. Germline CDR1 and CDR2: SGHDT and YYEEEE. CDR3: CASSLGDRVYEQYF. The DNA for the CDR3 is TGTGCCAGCAGCTTGGGGGACAGGGTCTACGAGCAGTACTTC.

The sample holds one count of this clone. This chain uses TRBV1 with TRBJ1-5; TRBD1 is the table's D call, not checked against the DNA. TRBV1 represents a pseudogene. CDR3 length: 17 amino acids. The chain's CDR3 is CTSSQDLPRISRQPQHF. For the CDR3, the DNA is TGCACCAGCAGCCAAGATCTTCCCAGGATTAGTCGTCAGCCCCAGCATTTT.

The rearrangement links TRBV5-1 to TRBJ2-2; a weak D match, TRBD2 (6 bases). The CDR3 consists of 14 residues. Germline V CDR1 and CDR2: SGHRS, YFSETQ. Trimming pared 6 bases from V and 1 base from J, leaving 10 bases between. Here the CDR3 DNA reads TGCGCCAGCAAGAGGCGGGAGAACACCGGGGAGCTGTTTTTT. Protein product: CASKRRENTGELFF.

Concerning this clone: The identical CDR3 is also encoded by other nucleotide sequences in the sample. This chain connects TRBV18 to TRBJ2-5, with 7 bases matching TRBD1. This CDR3 is built from 15 residues. V trimming: 2 bases; J trimming: 2 bases; junction bases outside the gene matches: 5. Germline values: CDR1 KGHSH, CDR2 LQKENI. The CDR3 bases are TGTGCCAGCTCACCAAGAACAGGGGTTCAAGAGACCCAGTACTTC. This gives the protein CASSPRTGVQETQYF.

This sequence joins TRBV14 and TRBJ2-5; 8 bases map to TRBD2. The V and J ends lost 0 bases and 14 bases, in that order; junction bases with no gene match: 8. The CDR3 runs 13 residues. Germline V gives CDR1 SGHDN, CDR2 FVKESK. The CDR3 coding sequence is TGTGCCAGCAGCCAAGATCCGGGGGGGCTCCTTTACTTC. Translating gives CASSQDPGGLLYF.

The genes are TRBV7-6 and TRBJ1-1, with 7 bases fitting TRBD1. The CDR3 is 13 residues long. Germline V gene sequence: CDR1 SGHVS, CDR2 FNYEAQ. J was trimmed by 11 bases and V by 5 bases; bases with no gene match: 11. CDR3 DNA: TGTGCCAGCAGCGCAGGACAGGCCGTCGGGGCTTTCTTT. This gives the protein CASSAGQAVGAFF.

This rearrangement joins TRBV18 to TRBJ2-7; weak D call: TRBD2 (5 bases). Trimming removed 4 bases at V and 6 bases at J, with 10 bases between. There are 12 residues in the CDR3. The germline gives CDR1 KGHSH, CDR2 LQKENI. Here the CDR3 reads CASSLTEGEQYF. In DNA, the CDR3 is TGTGCCAGCTCACTAACCGAGGGCGAGCAGTACTTC. Variable domain in full (rest from reference TRBV18 and TRBJ2-7): NAGVMQNPRHLVRRRGQEARLRCSPMKGHSHVYWYRQLPEEGLKFMVYLQKENIIDESGMPKERFSAEFPKEGPSILRIQQVVRGDSAAYFCASSLTEGEQYFGPGTRLTVT.

This clone was seen more than once but under ten times. The chain couples TRBV7-8 to TRBJ1-2; no clear D. The V end lost 1 base, the J end lost 1 base, and 16 bases lay between the germline ends. The CDR3 loop spans 17 amino acids. Germline-derived CDR1 and CDR2 are SGHVS and FQNEAQ. DNA of the CDR3: TGTGCCAGCAGCTTAGTTTTTTTACAGACTAATAACTATGGCTACACCTTC. Protein sequence: CASSLVFLQTNNYGYTF.

The gene calls are TRBV7-9 and TRBJ1-1; possibly TRBD1 for D (6 bases). This CDR3 region has 15 residues. Germline CDR1 reads SEHNR; CDR2 reads FQNEAQ (reference sequence). Trimming shortened V by 5 bases and J by 7 bases, and 20 bases separated the two germline ends. The CDR3 loop reads CASSQTRGGADEAFF. CDR3 in DNA: TGTGCCAGCAGCCAAACCCGGGGGGGGGCGGATGAAGCTTTCTTT.

The V call is TRBV19, the J call TRBJ1-2; TRBD1 matches 7 bases. Germline CDR1 reads LNHDA; CDR2 reads SQIVND (reference sequence). This CDR3 spans 12 amino acids. The V and J ends lost 11 bases and 6 bases, in that order; junction bases with no gene match: 9. For the CDR3, the DNA is TGTGCCGTTCGACAGGGCTGGGATGGCTACACCTTC. It codes for CAVRQGWDGYTF. Full variable domain (outside the CDR3, taken from reference TRBV19 and TRBJ1-2): DGGITQSPKYLFRKEGQNVTLSCEQNLNHDAMYWYRQDPGQGLRLIYYSQIVNDFQKGDIAEGYSVSREKKESFPLTVTSAQKNPTAFYLCAVRQGWDGYTFGSGTRLTVV.

V is TRBV11-2 and J is TRBJ2-3; 7 positions match TRBD2. The CDR3 totals 14 residues. Germline V gene sequence: CDR1 SGHAT, CDR2 FQNNGV. Unmatched junction bases numbered 7, after V lost 5 bases and J lost 5 bases. The CDR3, as DNA: TGTGCCAGCAGCCCCGGACTAGAAATAGATACGCAGTATTTT. Translation: CASSPGLEIDTQYF.

Here the CDR3 reads CASSLRLNYGYTF. CDR3 DNA: TGTGCCAGCAGCTTGAGGCTTAACTATGGCTACACCTTC. The genes are TRBV5-5 and TRBJ1-2; D ambiguous. Germline lookup yields CDR1 SGHKS and CDR2 YYEKEE (reference sequence). The CDR3 covers 13 residues. The germline V and J ends were trimmed by 1 base and 1 base, with 5 bases remaining between them.

This rearrangement joins TRBV6-5 to TRBJ2-6; D not resolved. The CDR3 runs to 16 residues. Between the trimmed V and J ends, which lost 0 bases and 4 bases, there was a span of 10 bases. CDR1 and CDR2 (germline): MNHEY, SVGAGI. CDR3 residues: CASSYSLTTGANVLTF. CDR3 DNA: TGTGCCAGCAGTTACTCTCTCACGACCGGGGCCAACGTCCTGACTTTC.

The rearrangement links TRBV19 to TRBJ2-7; perhaps TRBD1 as D (5 bases). Germline values: CDR1 LNHDA, CDR2 SQIVND (reference sequence). V was clipped by 3 bases and J by 5 bases, with 14 bases between them. The CDR3 totals 14 residues. For the CDR3, the DNA is TGTGCCAGTAGTATGCCGCAGGGAACCGACGAGCAGTACTTC. This sequence encodes CASSMPQGTDEQYF.

The genes are TRBV27 and TRBJ2-1; the D gene is possibly TRBD2 (6 bases). V lost 5 bases, J lost 4 bases, and 15 bases lay in between. The germline gives CDR1 MNHEY, CDR2 SMNVEV (reference sequence). CDR3 length equals 15 residues. The CDR3 region has the DNA TGTGCCAGCAGTCTTAGCGGCTCCCTGTACAATGAGCAGTTCTTC. Translation gives CASSLSGSLYNEQFF.

V usage is TRBV6-5 and J usage is TRBJ1-2; D uncertain. Germline V gene data show CDR1 as MNHEY and CDR2 as SVGAGI. This CDR3 comprises 14 residues. V was trimmed by 5 bases and J by 4 bases, leaving 14 bases between them. The CDR3, as DNA: TGTGCCAGCAGTCACGAAATTGGACGCTATGGCTACACCTTC. It is translated as CASSHEIGRYGYTF.

The chain uses TRBV2 and TRBJ2-2; possible D gene TRBD1, 5 bases. CDR1 and CDR2 (germline): SNHLY, FYNNEI. Trimming took 1 base from V and 2 from J, leaving 11 bases between them. CDR3 length equals 16 residues. The CDR3 loop reads CASSEVQGQNTGELFF. The CDR3 DNA sequence: TGTGCCAGCAGTGAAGTTCAGGGCCAAAACACCGGGGAGCTGTTTTTT.

The rearrangement uses TRBV6-6 and TRBJ2-2; 12 bases fit TRBD2. The CDR3 extends over 16 amino acids. The ends lost 7 bases at V and 3 bases at J; junction bases unmatched: 6. Germline loops: CDR1 MNHNY, CDR2 SVGAGI (reference sequence). DNA for the CDR3: TGTGCCAGCAAACTAGCGGGAGGTCCGGACACCGGGGAGCTGTTTTTT. Its translation is CASKLAGGPDTGELFF.